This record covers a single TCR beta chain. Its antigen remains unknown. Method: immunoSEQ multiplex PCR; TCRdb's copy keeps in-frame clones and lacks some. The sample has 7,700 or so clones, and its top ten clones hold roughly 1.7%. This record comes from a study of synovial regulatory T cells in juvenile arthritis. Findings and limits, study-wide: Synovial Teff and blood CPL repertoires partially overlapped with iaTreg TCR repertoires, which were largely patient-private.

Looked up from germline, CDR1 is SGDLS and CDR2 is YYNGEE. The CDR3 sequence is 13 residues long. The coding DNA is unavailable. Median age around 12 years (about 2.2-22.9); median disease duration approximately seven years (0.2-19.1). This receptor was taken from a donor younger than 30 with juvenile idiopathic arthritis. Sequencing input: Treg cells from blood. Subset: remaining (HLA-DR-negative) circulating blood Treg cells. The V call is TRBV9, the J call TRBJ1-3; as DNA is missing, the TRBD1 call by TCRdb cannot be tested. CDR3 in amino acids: CASTRNLGNTIYF.